This TCR beta chain originates from a study of a mutant IDH1 vaccine in newly diagnosed glioma. Study context: Patients were pretreated with radiotherapy, temozolomide, or both, mostly both.

The time point was: week 5, during vaccination. Each dose of the vaccine consisted of 300 ug of mutant IDH1 20-mer peptide, with topical imiquimod. The donors' diagnosis was new WHO grade 3 or 4 astrocytoma that was IDH1-mutant and ATRX-lost. Generated by immunoSEQ multiplex PCR, the TCRdb table keeps only in-frame clones and is missing some. The sample contains about 83,000 clones, roughly 91% of which appear only once. This clone appeared once. Its antigen is currently unknown. Sample: PBMCs, taken from a glioma patient whose treatment included an IDH1 peptide vaccine. This TCR derives from a woman in her fifties or sixties with glioma.

The chain's CDR3 is CASSLRQGKNAGNEQFF. CDR3 sequence (DNA): TGCGCCAGCAGCCTACGACAGGGGAAAAATGCAGGGAATGAGCAGTTCTTC. The rearrangement joins TRBV5-1 to TRBJ2-1; 8 nucleotides line up with TRBD1. CDR1 is SGHRS and CDR2 is YFSETQ in the germline V gene. The CDR3 extends over 17 amino acids. The V and J ends lost 4 bases and 7 bases, in that order; junction bases with no gene match: 16.